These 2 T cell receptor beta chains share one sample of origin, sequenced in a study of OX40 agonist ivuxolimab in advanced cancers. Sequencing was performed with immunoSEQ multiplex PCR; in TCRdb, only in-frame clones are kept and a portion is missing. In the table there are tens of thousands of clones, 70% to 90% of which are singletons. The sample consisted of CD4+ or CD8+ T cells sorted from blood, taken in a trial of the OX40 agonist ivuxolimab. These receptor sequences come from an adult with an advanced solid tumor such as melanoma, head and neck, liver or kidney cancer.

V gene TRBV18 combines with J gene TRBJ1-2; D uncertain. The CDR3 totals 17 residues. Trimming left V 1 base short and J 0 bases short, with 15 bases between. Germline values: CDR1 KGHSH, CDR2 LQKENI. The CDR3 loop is CASSPREGPVANYGYTF. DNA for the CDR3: TGTGCCAGCTCACCACGGGAAGGGCCCGTAGCTAACTATGGCTACACCTTC.

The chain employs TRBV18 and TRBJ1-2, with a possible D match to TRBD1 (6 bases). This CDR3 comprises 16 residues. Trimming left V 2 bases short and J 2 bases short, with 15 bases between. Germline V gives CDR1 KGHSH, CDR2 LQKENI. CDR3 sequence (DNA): TGTGCCAGCTCACCAGGGAGGACAGCCATCAACTATGGCTACACCTTC. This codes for CASSPGRTAINYGYTF.